This T cell receptor (beta chain) comes out of a study of T cells in Graves' hyperthyroidism and ophthalmopathy. Whole-study findings and limits: The model's output predicted ophthalmopathy at a median of 6.5 months prior to onset.

This CDR3 has 14 amino acids. The germline V gene has CDR1 KGHDR and CDR2 SFDVKD. Trimming at V came to 11 bases and at J to 3 bases, leaving 10 bases not matched to a gene. Amplified regions were TCR beta CDR3 sequences from RNA transcripts. The TCR CDR3 was amplified in a first-round RT-PCR using the HTBI primer set. Using its own MiXCR run on the multiplex PCR reads, TCRdb lists one record per CDR3 protein. The sample includes 530,000 or so distinct CDR3 sequences, just over 45% of them seen just once. This clonotype was found many times. The antigen remains undetermined. Graves' hyperthyroidism showing no ophthalmopathy progression within 18 months was considered stable. The hyperthyroidism was newly diagnosed and had lasted under 2 months; the patients were aged 18 to 65.

This receptor was taken from a woman under 30 with Graves' hyperthyroidism. The gene calls are TRBV24-1 and TRBJ1-2; 8 bases align to TRBD1. Material for sequencing was peripheral blood or thyroid tissue (not recorded which). CDR3 DNA sequence: TGTGCCATATGCAGGGGGCGCGGCGACTATGGCTACACCTTC. Encoded protein: CAICRGRGDYGYTF.